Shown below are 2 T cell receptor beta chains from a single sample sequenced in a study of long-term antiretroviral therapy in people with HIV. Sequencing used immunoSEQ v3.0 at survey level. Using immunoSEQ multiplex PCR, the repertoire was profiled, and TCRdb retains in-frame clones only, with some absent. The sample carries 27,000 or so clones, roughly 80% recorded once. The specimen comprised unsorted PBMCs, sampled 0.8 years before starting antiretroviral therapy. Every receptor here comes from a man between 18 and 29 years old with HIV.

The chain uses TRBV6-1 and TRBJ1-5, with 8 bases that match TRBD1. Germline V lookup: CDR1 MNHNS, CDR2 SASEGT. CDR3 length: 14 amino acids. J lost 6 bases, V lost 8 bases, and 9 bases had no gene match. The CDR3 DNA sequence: TGTGCCAGCGATTCAGGGGGCTCAGGTCAGCCCCAGCATTTT. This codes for CASDSGGSGQPQHF.

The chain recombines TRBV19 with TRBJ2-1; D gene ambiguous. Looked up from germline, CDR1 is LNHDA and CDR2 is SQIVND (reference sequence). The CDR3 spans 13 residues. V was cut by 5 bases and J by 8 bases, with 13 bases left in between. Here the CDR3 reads CASSWASGDEQFF. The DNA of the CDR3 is TGTGCCAGTAGTTGGGCCTCCGGAGATGAGCAGTTCTTC.